This TCR beta chain emerged from a study of CD8 T cells in ankylosing spondylitis. The V end was cut by 6 bases, the J end by 4 bases, with 16 bases between. The CDR3 consists of 15 residues. Findings of the study overall: In the blood and synovial fluid of reactive arthritis, some motif variants had been previously reported. Within peripheral blood, clones linked to disease were CD8+ and relatively rare. Reports say disease-linked clones showed up significantly more in matched ankylosing spondylitis synovial fluid.

This clonotype was seen many times. Antigen unknown. TCRdb reprocessed the 5' RACE reads with MiXCR, giving one entry per CDR3 protein. Here the sample spans about 220,000 distinct CDR3 sequences, roughly 25% being singletons. This TCR was recovered from a male donor with ankylosing spondylitis or in good health (not recorded which). The sample consisted of blood, either unsorted or a sorted T cell fraction (not recorded which). The genes are TRBV12-3 or TRBV12-4 and TRBJ1-3; possibly TRBD1 for D (5 bases). CDR3 protein: CASSRDPEYGNTIYF. CDR3 nucleotides: TGTGCCAGCAGCCGGGACCCCGAGTACGGAAACACCATATATTTT.